The 30 T cell receptor beta chains below come from one sample, sequenced in a study of T-cell reconstitution after alpha-beta-depleted transplantation in children. Preparation of the TCRbeta library was carried out with unique molecular identifiers. TCRdb ran MiXCR on the PCR reads and lists one entry per CDR3 protein. The sample contains about 160,000 distinct CDR3 sequences, approximately 12% of which appear only once. The sequencing used PBMCs, collected before TCRalphabeta/CD19-depleted stem cell transplant. These receptors originate from a boy younger than 10 with acute myeloid leukemia, due to receive a stem cell transplant.

This clonotype was observed at least ten times. This sequence joins TRBV11-2 and TRBJ2-3; the match to TRBD2 covers 12 bases. This CDR3 is 17 amino acids long. CDR1 and CDR2 (germline): SGHAT, FQNNGV. Losses at the gene ends were 5 bases for V and 6 bases for J; bases not matched to a gene: 12. CDR3 bases: TGTGCCAGCAGCCCAAGAGCTAGCGGGGGGGCCGGGGATACGCAGTATTTT. This encodes CASSPRASGGAGDTQYF. The full variable domain, rest sourced from reference TRBV11-2 and TRBJ2-3, is EAGVAQSPRYKIIEKRQSVAFWCNPISGHATLYWYQQILGQGPKLLIQFQNNGVVDDSQLPKDRFSAERLKGVDSTLKIQPAKLEDSAVYLCASSPRASGGAGDTQYFGPGTRLTVL.

A remark on this clonotype: A much larger clone differs from this one at a single base, so this may be a read error. The chain carries TRBV5-5 and TRBJ2-2; D may match TRBD1 or TRBD2 (5 bases each). The CDR3 consists of 12 residues. The germline V and J ends were trimmed by 2 bases and 9 bases, with 8 bases remaining between them. From germline, CDR1 is SGHKS and CDR2 YYEKEE (reference sequence). The CDR3 nucleotides read TGTGCCAGCAGCTTCGGGGCCCGGGAGCTGTTTTTT. Protein: CASSFGARELFF.

This clonotype was recorded many times. The V and J genes are TRBV10-2 and TRBJ2-5, with D possibly being TRBD1 (6 bases). V lost 4 bases and J 3 bases, leaving 9 bases between the germline ends. CDR1 is WSHSY, CDR2 SAAADI, per germline. This CDR3 is built from 13 residues. CDR3 DNA sequence: TGCGCCAGCAGTGGACAGGTTAAAGAGACCCAGTACTTC. This encodes CASSGQVKETQYF.

This clonotype was seen at least ten times. The chain links TRBV3-1 to TRBJ2-3; D uncertain. CDR1 is LGHDT, CDR2 YNNKEL, per germline (reference sequence). Trimming left V 3 bases short and J 4 bases short, with 8 bases between. The CDR3 consists of 13 residues. The chain's CDR3 is CASSHLASDTQYF. The CDR3 nucleotides read TGTGCCAGCAGCCATTTGGCGTCAGATACGCAGTATTTT.

This clonotype was seen many times. This chain links TRBV28 with TRBJ2-5; D ambiguous. Trimming took 5 bases from V and 1 from J, leaving 14 bases between them. This CDR3 is 15 amino acids long. Germline values: CDR1 MDHEN, CDR2 SYDVKM. The CDR3 spells CASSPPGGVQETQYF. As DNA, the CDR3 is TGTGCCAGCAGTCCCCCCGGCGGAGTCCAAGAGACCCAGTACTTC.

The chain joins TRBV6-6 to TRBJ1-3; TRBD1 aligns across 8 bases. V trimming: 2 bases; J trimming: 8 bases; junction bases outside the gene matches: 11. The CDR3 consists of 16 residues. In germline, CDR1 is MNHNY, CDR2 SVGAGI (reference sequence). The CDR3 protein is CASSYPLGQGRDTIYF. DNA of the CDR3: TGTGCCAGCAGTTACCCCCTTGGACAGGGCAGAGACACCATATATTTT.

This chain links TRBV30 with TRBJ2-7, with TRBD1 matching 10 bases. The length of the CDR3 is 14 residues. V shed 5 bases and J 2 bases; nucleotides not matched to a gene: 6. Germline assignment: CDR1 GTSNPN and CDR2 SVGIG (reference sequence). The CDR3 here is CAWVGQGSPYEQYF. As DNA, the CDR3 is TGTGCCTGGGTGGGACAGGGGTCCCCCTACGAGCAGTACTTC. Full variable domain (outside the CDR3, taken from reference TRBV30 and TRBJ2-7): SQTIHQWPATLVQPVGSPLSLECTVEGTSNPNLYWYRQAAGRGLQLLFYSVGIGQISSEVPQNLSASRPQDRQFILSSKKLLLSDSGFYLCAWVGQGSPYEQYFGPGTRLTVT.

This clonotype was recorded many times. The rearrangement uses TRBV24-1 and TRBJ1-5; no definite D call. CDR3 size: 13 residues. CDR1 and CDR2 (germline): KGHDR, SFDVKD. The germline V and J ends were trimmed by 5 bases and 4 bases, with 8 bases remaining between them. The CDR3 bases are TGTGCCACCAGTGGAGGATTGAATCAGCCCCAGCATTTT. It is translated as CATSGGLNQPQHF.

This clonotype was counted ten times or more. The CDR3 loop reads CSATGGSGVETQYF. CDR3 bases: TGCAGTGCTACGGGGGGGTCGGGTGTAGAGACCCAGTACTTC. The J gene is TRBJ2-5, the V gene TRBV20-1, with 8 bases that match TRBD2. This CDR3 is built from 14 residues. Trimming removed 4 bases from V and 4 bases from J; junction bases left unmatched: 8. From germline, CDR1 is DFQATT and CDR2 SNEGSKA (reference sequence).

This clonotype was counted at least ten times. The chain joins TRBV11-2 to TRBJ1-4; possible D gene TRBD1, 5 bases. CDR1 and CDR2 from the germline V gene are SGHAT and FQNNGV. The CDR3 sequence is 14 residues long. Trimming shortened V by 3 bases and J by 0 bases, and 5 bases separated the two germline ends. The CDR3 region has the DNA TGTGCCAGCAGCTTGACAGCAACTAATGAAAAACTGTTTTTT. Encoded protein: CASSLTATNEKLFF.

This clonotype was detected many times. The V gene is TRBV29-1, the J gene TRBJ1-1; a possible D gene is TRBD1 (6 bases). The CDR3 is 13 amino acids. Per the germline V gene, CDR1 is SQVTM and CDR2 is ANQGSEA. The V end was cut by 7 bases, the J end by 9 bases, with 21 bases between. The DNA for the CDR3 is TGCAGCGCGCACGGGGGCGGGGGAACTCAAGCTTTCTTT. It encodes CSAHGGGGTQAFF.

In its sample, this clonotype was seen many times. The rearrangement joins TRBV14 to TRBJ2-7, with D tentatively TRBD2 (5 bases). CDR1 is SGHDN and CDR2 is FVKESK in the germline V gene. Trimming removed 2 bases from V and 3 bases from J, with 14 bases in between. The length of the CDR3 is 15 residues. CDR3 nucleotides: TGTGCCAGCAGCCAAACCCCCAAGGGAGTCTACGAGCAGTACTTC. Encoded protein: CASSQTPKGVYEQYF.

This clonotype was counted at least ten times. One end of the junction varies from germline; a read error may be responsible. This sequence joins TRBV29-1 and TRBJ2-3; TRBD2 matches at 9 bases. Germline loops: CDR1 SQVTM, CDR2 ANQGSEA. This CDR3 comprises 14 residues. For the CDR3, the DNA is TGCAGCGTAGAAGCGGGAGGACCTACAGATACGCAGTATTTT. Its protein is CSVEAGGPTDTQYF.

The chain is built from TRBV29-1 and TRBJ1-1; TRBD1 might be the D (6 bases). The CDR3 runs 13 residues. Trimming shortened V by 5 bases and J by 4 bases, and 14 bases separated the two germline ends. The germline CDR1 and CDR2 sequences are SQVTM and ANQGSEA. CDR3 coding DNA: TGCAGCGTTTCCTCGGGGGCGGGCACTGAAGCTTTCTTT. As protein: CSVSSGAGTEAFF.

This clonotype was observed many times. This chain links TRBV20-1 with TRBJ1-5; D not certain. The CDR3 contains 15 residues. The V gene lost 4 bases and the J gene lost 1 base, with 14 bases spanning the gap. The V gene's germline CDR1 is DFQATT and CDR2 SNEGSKA (reference sequence). The CDR3 DNA reads TGCAGTGCTATAAGGGAGGCGGGAAGCAATCAGCCCCAGCATTTT. It is translated as CSAIREAGSNQPQHF.

Ten or more counts support this clonotype. The V gene is TRBV11-2, the J gene TRBJ2-1; 9 bases line up with TRBD2. Germline V gene data show CDR1 as SGHAT and CDR2 as FQNNGV. Trimming cost V 4 bases and J 4 bases; bases outside gene matches: 17. The CDR3 is made up of 19 amino acids. CDR3: CASSSSRLAGSSSYNEQFF. In DNA, the CDR3 is TGTGCCAGCAGCTCGTCCCGGCTAGCGGGGTCAAGCTCTTACAATGAGCAGTTCTTC.

This clonotype was seen many times. V is TRBV28 and J is TRBJ1-6, with D perhaps matching TRBD1 (5 bases). The CDR3 consists of 13 residues. CDR1 and CDR2 from the germline V gene are MDHEN and SYDVKM. V lost 6 bases, J lost 10 bases, and 13 bases lay in between. In nucleotides, the CDR3 is TGTGCCAGCAGGGACGTCAGGGACTCACCCCTCCACTTT. Amino acids: CASRDVRDSPLHF.

This clonotype was recorded at least ten times. The J gene is TRBJ2-7, the V gene TRBV5-1; either TRBD1 or TRBD2 may fit D (5 bases each). Germline V gene data show CDR1 as SGHRS and CDR2 as YFSETQ. The V end lost 3 bases, the J end lost 3 bases, and 16 bases lay between the germline ends. This CDR3 is 15 amino acids long. The chain's CDR3 is CASSSRLGPNYEQYF. The DNA of the CDR3 is TGCGCCAGCAGCTCCCGATTGGGACCCAACTACGAGCAGTACTTC.

The chain links TRBV7-9 to TRBJ1-2; 11 nucleotides line up with TRBD1. The germline V gene encodes CDR1 SEHNR and CDR2 FQNEAQ (reference sequence). This CDR3 is 15 amino acids long. The J segment lost 8 bases and the V segment lost 5 bases, leaving 10 bases of the junction unmatched. The CDR3 spells CASSHLGTGGGGYTF. CDR3 in DNA: TGTGCCAGCAGCCATTTAGGGACAGGGGGAGGCGGCTACACCTTC.

This clonotype came up many times. CDR3 coding DNA: TGTGCCAGCAGCTTAGGGGTAAATTCCTACGAGCAGTACTTC. Protein product: CASSLGVNSYEQYF. The rearrangement joins TRBV7-6 to TRBJ2-7; no clear D gene. Germline assignment: CDR1 SGHVS and CDR2 FNYEAQ. This CDR3 has 14 amino acids. V was clipped by 1 base and J by 1 base, with 8 bases between them.

This clonotype has a count of ten or more. The chain recombines TRBV4-1 with TRBJ1-6; tentatively, D is TRBD1 (5 bases). Trimming removed 0 bases from V and 2 bases from J, with 14 bases in between. This CDR3 spans 18 amino acids. Germline V gene lookup returns CDR1 MGHRA and CDR2 YSYEKL. The DNA of the CDR3 is TGCGCCAGCAGCCAAGAGGTGGCAGGGCGCGCCTATAATTCACCCCTCCACTTT. Amino acid sequence: CASSQEVAGRAYNSPLHF.

This clonotype was observed many times. The chain is built from TRBV11-2 and TRBJ2-7; TRBD2 is a possible D gene (5 bases). Trimming took off 7 bases at V and 1 base at J, with 8 bases between the two ends. Germline CDR1 SGHAT, CDR2 FQNNGV. This CDR3 contains 12 residues. CDR3 in amino acids: CASKDWSYEQYF. Here the CDR3 DNA reads TGTGCCAGCAAGGACTGGTCCTACGAGCAGTACTTC. Full variable domain (missing parts from reference TRBV11-2 and TRBJ2-7): EAGVAQSPRYKIIEKRQSVAFWCNPISGHATLYWYQQILGQGPKLLIQFQNNGVVDDSQLPKDRFSAERLKGVDSTLKIQPAKLEDSAVYLCASKDWSYEQYFGPGTRLTVT.

This clonotype has a count of ten or more. This chain joins TRBV5-1 and TRBJ2-4, with D perhaps being TRBD1 or TRBD2 (5 bases each). V was shortened by 3 bases and J by 9 bases, with 16 bases between the two germline ends. This CDR3 contains 14 residues. Germline V gene data show CDR1 as SGHRS and CDR2 as YFSETQ. CDR3 bases: TGCGCCAGCAGCTCCGGGACCCAAGGCGGCATTCAGTACTTC. This translates into CASSSGTQGGIQYF.

In its sample, this clonotype was seen many times. The chain is built from TRBV12-3 or TRBV12-4 and TRBJ1-6, with TRBD1 matching 7 bases. V gave up 5 bases and J gave up 7 bases; unmatched junction bases: 5. The length of the CDR3 is 14 residues. The CDR3 DNA sequence: TGTGCCAGCAGTCGACAGGGCGCCAATTCACCCCTCCACTTT. Translated: CASSRQGANSPLHF.

This clonotype was detected many times. The DNA of the CDR3 is TGCAGTGCGAGTCATGGGGCCAACACTGAAGCTTTCTTT. It specifies CSASHGANTEAFF. The chain is built from TRBV20-1 and TRBJ1-1; TRBD1 is a possible D gene (5 bases). The CDR3 consists of 13 residues. Trimming stripped 6 bases from V and 2 bases from J, with 13 bases between. CDR1 DFQATT and CDR2 SNEGSKA come from the germline V gene (reference sequence).

In this sample, this clonotype turned up many times. The V and J genes are TRBV3-1 and TRBJ2-3, with D unresolved. The length of the CDR3 is 14 residues. The germline V gene encodes CDR1 LGHDT and CDR2 YNNKEL (reference sequence). The germline V and J ends were trimmed by 2 bases and 5 bases, with 11 bases remaining between them. The CDR3 loop is CASSQPTSGDTQYF. Here the CDR3 DNA reads TGTGCCAGCAGCCAACCGACCTCCGGAGATACGCAGTATTTT.

This clonotype has at least ten counts. The chain uses TRBV20-1 and TRBJ2-1; 7 nucleotides align to TRBD2. The junction had 8 bases not matched to a gene; V was cut back by 5 bases and J by 4 bases. CDR1 and CDR2 (germline): DFQATT, SNEGSKA (reference sequence). The CDR3 has 14 residues. The CDR3 loop reads CSAETSAGYNEQFF. The CDR3 DNA reads TGCAGTGCTGAAACTAGCGCGGGGTACAATGAGCAGTTCTTC.

Many counts were recorded for this clonotype. V and J are TRBV4-1 and TRBJ2-7; D is unresolved. V lost 1 base and J 7 bases, leaving 14 bases between the germline ends. CDR1 is MGHRA and CDR2 is YSYEKL in the germline V gene. CDR3 length equals 14 residues. CDR3 bases: TGCGCCAGCAGCCAAGTGGGATCCCAACGAGAGCAGTACTTC. Protein: CASSQVGSQREQYF.

This clonotype has at least ten counts. V and J are TRBV20-1 and TRBJ2-5; D may match TRBD1 or TRBD2 (7 bases each). The CDR3 loop spans 12 amino acids. V was clipped by 3 bases and J by 4 bases, with 9 bases between them. Germline CDR1 reads DFQATT; CDR2 reads SNEGSKA (reference sequence). The chain's CDR3 is CSASRGGETQYF. The CDR3 nucleotides read TGCAGTGCTAGCAGGGGGGGAGAGACCCAGTACTTC.

This clonotype was recorded at least ten times. The chain carries TRBV28 and TRBJ2-2; D remains unclear. Germline V CDR1 and CDR2: MDHEN, SYDVKM. CDR3 length equals 14 residues. With 0 bases removed from V and 4 bases from J, the gap between germline ends came to 6 bases. The chain's CDR3 is CASSLWGITGELFF. CDR3 bases: TGTGCCAGCAGTTTATGGGGAATCACCGGGGAGCTGTTTTTT.